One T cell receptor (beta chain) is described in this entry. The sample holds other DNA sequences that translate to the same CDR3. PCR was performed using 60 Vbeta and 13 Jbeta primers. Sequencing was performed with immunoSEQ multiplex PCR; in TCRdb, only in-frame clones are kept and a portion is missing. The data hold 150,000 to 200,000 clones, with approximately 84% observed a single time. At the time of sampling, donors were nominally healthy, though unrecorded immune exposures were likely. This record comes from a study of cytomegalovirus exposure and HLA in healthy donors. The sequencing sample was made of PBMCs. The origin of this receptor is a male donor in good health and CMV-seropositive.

The CDR3 DNA reads as TGTGCCAGCAGCTTGGGTGGGGGCTCGATGGACACTGAAGCTTTCTTT. Protein: CASSLGGGSMDTEAFF. The chain is built from TRBV5-4 and TRBJ1-1; perhaps TRBD1 as D (6 bases). The germline V and J ends were trimmed by 0 bases and 3 bases, with 15 bases remaining between them. CDR3 length equals 16 residues. Germline CDR1 is SGHNT and CDR2 is YYREEE (reference sequence).